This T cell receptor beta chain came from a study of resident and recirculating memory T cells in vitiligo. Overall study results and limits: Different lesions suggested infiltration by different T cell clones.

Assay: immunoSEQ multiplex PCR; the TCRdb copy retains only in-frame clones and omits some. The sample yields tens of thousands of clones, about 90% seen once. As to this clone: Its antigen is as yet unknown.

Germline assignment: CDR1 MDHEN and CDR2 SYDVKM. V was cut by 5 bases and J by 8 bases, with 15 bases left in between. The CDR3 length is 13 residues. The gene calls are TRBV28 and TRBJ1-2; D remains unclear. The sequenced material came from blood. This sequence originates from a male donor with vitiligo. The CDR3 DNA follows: TGTGCCAGCAGTCCACCCCCCGGGTACGGCTACACCTTC. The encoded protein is CASSPPPGYGYTF.